The source of this TCR beta chain is a study of blood T cell repertoires in COVID-19. Across the study: Samples representing acute and convalescent COVID-19 were sourced from the United States, Italy and Spain. Sample material is recorded as cDNA or gDNA derived from T cells, B-cell-depleted T cells, or PBMCs.

This clone was counted a few times. Original data processing: Estimated nucleated cell counts came from reference gene primer amplification. Method: immunoSEQ multiplex PCR; TCRdb's copy keeps in-frame clones and lacks some. For V, J and clone size, that table is used; D and trimming come from the DNA. This sample has about 240,000 clones, with about four fifths found just once. CDR3 length: 15 residues. Losses at the gene ends were 4 bases for V and 5 bases for J; bases not matched to a gene: 11. Per germline, CDR1 SGHRS and CDR2 YFSETQ. The sequenced sample consisted of peripheral blood. The clonotype comes from a woman of 80 years or more with acute or convalescent COVID-19. This chain uses TRBV5-1 with TRBJ1-2; TRBD1 agrees at 7 bases. CDR3 protein: CASSPQPGTEYGYTF. The DNA of the CDR3 is TGCGCCAGCAGCCCCCAACCCGGGACAGAGTATGGCTACACCTTC.